This TCR beta chain originates from a study of cytomegalovirus exposure and HLA in healthy donors. PCR primers comprised 60 Vbeta and 13 Jbeta primers. As handled by the study authors: Later, an analysis found 75 million to 90 million unique TCR beta chains, and some 10 million of these were shared. The method was immunoSEQ multiplex PCR; TCRdb's version includes in-frame clones alone and lacks a portion of them. The DNA was the basis for D and trimming; V, J and clone size are from that table. The repertoire has about 95,000 clones, over 75% of them found once; the top ten carry roughly 5%. Sequenced input: PBMCs. The sequence was obtained from a man between 25 and 39 years old in good health and CMV-seropositive.

In DNA form, the CDR3 reads TGTGCCAGCAGTGCTAATTCGGGAAACACCATATATTTT. This translates into CASSANSGNTIYF. The chain couples TRBV27 to TRBJ1-3; the D is unclear. CDR1 MNHEY and CDR2 SMNVEV come from the germline V gene (reference sequence). The CDR3 contains 13 residues. V gave up 5 bases and J gave up 4 bases, with 9 bases separating them.